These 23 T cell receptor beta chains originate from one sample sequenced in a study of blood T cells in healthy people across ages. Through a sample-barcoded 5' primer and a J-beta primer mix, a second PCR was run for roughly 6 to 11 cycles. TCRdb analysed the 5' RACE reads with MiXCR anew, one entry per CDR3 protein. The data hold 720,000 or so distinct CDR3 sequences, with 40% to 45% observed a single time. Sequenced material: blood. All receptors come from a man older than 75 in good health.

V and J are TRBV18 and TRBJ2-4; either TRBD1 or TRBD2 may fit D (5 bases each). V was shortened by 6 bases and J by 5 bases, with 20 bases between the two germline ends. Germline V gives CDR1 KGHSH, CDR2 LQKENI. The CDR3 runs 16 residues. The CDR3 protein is CASSPPTGLGENIQYF. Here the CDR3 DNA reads TGTGCCAGCTCGCCCCCCACCGGGTTGGGGGAAAACATTCAGTACTTC.

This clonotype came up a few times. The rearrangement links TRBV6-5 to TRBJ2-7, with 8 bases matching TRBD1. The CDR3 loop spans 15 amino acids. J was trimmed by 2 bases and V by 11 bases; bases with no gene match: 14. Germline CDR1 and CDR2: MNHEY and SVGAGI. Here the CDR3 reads CASTLSRDRTYEQYF. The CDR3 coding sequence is TGTGCCTCAACATTGAGTAGGGACAGGACCTACGAGCAGTACTTC.

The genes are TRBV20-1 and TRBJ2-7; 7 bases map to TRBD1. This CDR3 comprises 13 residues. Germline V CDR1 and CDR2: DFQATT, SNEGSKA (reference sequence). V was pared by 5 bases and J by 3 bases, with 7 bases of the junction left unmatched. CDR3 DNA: TGCAGTGCTTATCGACAGGGATACTACGAGCAGTACTTC. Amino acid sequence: CSAYRQGYYEQYF.

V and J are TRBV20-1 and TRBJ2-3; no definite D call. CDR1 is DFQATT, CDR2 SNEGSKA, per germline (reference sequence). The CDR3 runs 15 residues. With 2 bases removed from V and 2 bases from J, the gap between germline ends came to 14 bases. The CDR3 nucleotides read TGCAGTGCTAGATTACATCTGGGGAACACAGATACGCAGTATTTT. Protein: CSARLHLGNTDTQYF.

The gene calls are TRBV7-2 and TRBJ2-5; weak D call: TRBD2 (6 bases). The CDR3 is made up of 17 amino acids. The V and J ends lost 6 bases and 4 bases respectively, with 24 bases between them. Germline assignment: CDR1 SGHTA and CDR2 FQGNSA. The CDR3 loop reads CASSLLAGPKIPETQYF. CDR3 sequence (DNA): TGTGCCAGCAGTTTACTGGCGGGACCCAAAATCCCAGAGACCCAGTACTTC.

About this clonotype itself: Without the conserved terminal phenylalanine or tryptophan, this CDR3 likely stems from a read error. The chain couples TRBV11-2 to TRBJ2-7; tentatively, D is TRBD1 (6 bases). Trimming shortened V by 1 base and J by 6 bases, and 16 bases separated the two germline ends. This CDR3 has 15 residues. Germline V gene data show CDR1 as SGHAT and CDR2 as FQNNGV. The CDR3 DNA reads TGTGCCAGCAGCTTAGCTTCATCCAGGGGTTCCGAGCAGTACCTC. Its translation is CASSLASSRGSEQYL.

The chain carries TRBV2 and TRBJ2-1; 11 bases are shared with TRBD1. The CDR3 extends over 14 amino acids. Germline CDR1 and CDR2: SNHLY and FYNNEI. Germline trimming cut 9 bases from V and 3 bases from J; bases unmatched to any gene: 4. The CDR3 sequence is CARGQGAGYNEQFF. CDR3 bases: TGTGCCAGAGGACAGGGGGCAGGCTACAATGAGCAGTTCTTC.

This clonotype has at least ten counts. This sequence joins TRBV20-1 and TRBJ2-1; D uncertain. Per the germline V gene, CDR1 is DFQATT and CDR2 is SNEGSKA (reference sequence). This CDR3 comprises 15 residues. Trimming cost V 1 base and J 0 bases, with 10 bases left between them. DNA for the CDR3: TGCAGTGCTAGAGTCCCGATCAGCTCCTACAATGAGCAGTTCTTC. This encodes CSARVPISSYNEQFF.

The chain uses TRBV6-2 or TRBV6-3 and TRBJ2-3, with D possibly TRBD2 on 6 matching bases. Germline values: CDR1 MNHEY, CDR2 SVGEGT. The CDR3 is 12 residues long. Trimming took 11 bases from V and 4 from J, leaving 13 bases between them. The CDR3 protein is CAGGASPDTQYF. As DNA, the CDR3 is TGTGCCGGAGGGGCTAGCCCAGATACGCAGTATTTT.

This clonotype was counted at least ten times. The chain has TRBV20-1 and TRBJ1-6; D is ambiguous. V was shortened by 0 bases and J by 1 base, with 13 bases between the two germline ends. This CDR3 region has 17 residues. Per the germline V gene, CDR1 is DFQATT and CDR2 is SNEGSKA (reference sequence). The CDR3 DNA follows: TGCAGTGCTAGAGACCCCGACCGGGGTTCCTATAATTCACCCCTCCACTTT. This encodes CSARDPDRGSYNSPLHF.

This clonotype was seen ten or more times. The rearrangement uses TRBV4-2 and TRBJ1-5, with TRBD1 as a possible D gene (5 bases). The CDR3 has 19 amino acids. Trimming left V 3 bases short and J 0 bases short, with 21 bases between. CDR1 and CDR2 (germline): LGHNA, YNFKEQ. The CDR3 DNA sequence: TGTGCCAGCAGCCAGAAAGGCCCCATTAGGGGTTATAGCAATCAGCCCCAGCATTTT. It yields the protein CASSQKGPIRGYSNQPQHF.

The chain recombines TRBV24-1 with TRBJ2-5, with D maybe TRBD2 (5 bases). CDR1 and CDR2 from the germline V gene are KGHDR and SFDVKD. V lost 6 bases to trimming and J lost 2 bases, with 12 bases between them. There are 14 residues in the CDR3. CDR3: CATSIRELQETQYF. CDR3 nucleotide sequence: TGTGCCACCAGTATCCGGGAACTTCAAGAGACCCAGTACTTC.

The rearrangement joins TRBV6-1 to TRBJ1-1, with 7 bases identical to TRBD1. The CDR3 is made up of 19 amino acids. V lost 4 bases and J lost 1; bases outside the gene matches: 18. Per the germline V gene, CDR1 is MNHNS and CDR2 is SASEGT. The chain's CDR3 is CASSGELRASRGRNTEAFF. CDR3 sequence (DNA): TGTGCCAGCAGTGGAGAACTTAGAGCGAGCAGGGGGAGGAACACTGAAGCTTTCTTT.

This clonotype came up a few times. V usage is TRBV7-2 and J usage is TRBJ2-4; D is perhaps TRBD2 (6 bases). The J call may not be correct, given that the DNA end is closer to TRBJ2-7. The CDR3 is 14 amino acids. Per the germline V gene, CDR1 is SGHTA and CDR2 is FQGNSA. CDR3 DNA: TGTGCCAGCAGCTTAGATCAGGCCGGGGGCGAGCAGTACTTC. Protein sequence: CASSLDQAGGEQYF.

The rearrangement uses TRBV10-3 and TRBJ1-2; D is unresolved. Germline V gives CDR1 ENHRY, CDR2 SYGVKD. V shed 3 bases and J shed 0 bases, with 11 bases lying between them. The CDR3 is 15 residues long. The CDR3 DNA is TGTGCCATCAGTGAAACGGCGACACCTAACTATGGCTACACCTTC. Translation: CAISETATPNYGYTF.

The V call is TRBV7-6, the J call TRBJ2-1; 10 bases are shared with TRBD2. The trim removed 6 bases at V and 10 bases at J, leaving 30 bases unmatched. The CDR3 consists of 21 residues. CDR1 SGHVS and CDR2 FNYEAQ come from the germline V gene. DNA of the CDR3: TGTGCCAGCAGGGCTCGGATGACTAGCGGGCAGAGGGGGTTCCGGGAGACGGAGCAGTTCTTC. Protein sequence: CASRARMTSGQRGFRETEQFF.

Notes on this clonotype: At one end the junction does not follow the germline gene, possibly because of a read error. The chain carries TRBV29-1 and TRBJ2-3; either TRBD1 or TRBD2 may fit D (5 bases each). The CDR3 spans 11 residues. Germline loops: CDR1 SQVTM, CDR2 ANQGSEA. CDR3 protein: CAGAYTGTQYF. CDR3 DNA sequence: TGCGCGGGTGCTTACACAGGTACGCAGTATTTT.

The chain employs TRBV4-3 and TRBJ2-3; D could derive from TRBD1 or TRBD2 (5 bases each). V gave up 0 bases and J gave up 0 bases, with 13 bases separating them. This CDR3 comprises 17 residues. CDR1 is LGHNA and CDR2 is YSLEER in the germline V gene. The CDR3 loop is CASSQDHGTSSTDTQYF. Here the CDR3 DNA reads TGCGCCAGCAGCCAAGACCACGGGACCTCTAGCACAGATACGCAGTATTTT.

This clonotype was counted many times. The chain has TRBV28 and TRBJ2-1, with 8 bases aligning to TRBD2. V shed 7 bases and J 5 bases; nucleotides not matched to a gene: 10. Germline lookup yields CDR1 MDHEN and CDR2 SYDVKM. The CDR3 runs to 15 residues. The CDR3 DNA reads TGTGCCAGCATGAGGGGCGGGAGGATTAACAATGAGCAGTTCTTC. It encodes CASMRGGRINNEQFF.

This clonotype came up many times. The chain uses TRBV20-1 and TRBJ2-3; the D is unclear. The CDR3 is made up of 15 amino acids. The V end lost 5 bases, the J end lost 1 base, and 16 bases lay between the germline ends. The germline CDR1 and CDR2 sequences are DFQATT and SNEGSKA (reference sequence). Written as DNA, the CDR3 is TGCAGTGCTTTGGGCGTTCCCAGAGGCACAGATACGCAGTATTTT. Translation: CSALGVPRGTDTQYF.

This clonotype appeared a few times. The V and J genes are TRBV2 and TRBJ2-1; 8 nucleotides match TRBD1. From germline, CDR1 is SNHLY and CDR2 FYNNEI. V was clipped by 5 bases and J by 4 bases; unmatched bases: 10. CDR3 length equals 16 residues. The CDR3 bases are TGTGCCAGCAGTAACGGAGACAGGGGACGATACAATGAGCAGTTCTTC. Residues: CASSNGDRGRYNEQFF.

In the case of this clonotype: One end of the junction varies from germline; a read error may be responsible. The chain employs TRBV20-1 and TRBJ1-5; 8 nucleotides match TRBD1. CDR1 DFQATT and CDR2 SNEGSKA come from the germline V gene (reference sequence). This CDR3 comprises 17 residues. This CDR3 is CSARNSQGAWSNQPKHF. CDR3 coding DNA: TGCAGTGCTAGAAACAGCCAGGGGGCTTGGAGCAATCAGCCCAAGCATTTT.

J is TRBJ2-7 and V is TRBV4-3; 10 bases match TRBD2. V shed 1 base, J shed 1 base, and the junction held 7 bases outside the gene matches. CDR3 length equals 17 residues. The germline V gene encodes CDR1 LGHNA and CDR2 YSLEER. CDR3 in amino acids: CASSQAPGTSASYEQYF. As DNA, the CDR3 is TGCGCCAGCAGCCAAGCTCCCGGGACTAGCGCTTCCTACGAGCAGTACTTC.